The next 7 T cell receptor beta chains were all read from a single sample in a study of cytomegalovirus exposure and HLA in healthy donors. PCR amplification relied on 60 Vbeta primers (plus 13 Jbeta primers). Sequencing used immunoSEQ multiplex PCR; TCRdb keeps in-frame clones, though not all of them. The sample contains 200,000 to 250,000 clones, under 90% of which appear only once. Sequenced: PBMCs. These receptors all come from a human donor in good health.

This clone was picked up one time. This sequence joins TRBV19 and TRBJ2-7; 9 nucleotides match TRBD1. CDR3 length: 13 residues. J gave up 5 bases and V 5 bases, and 4 bases lay outside the gene matches. In germline, CDR1 is LNHDA, CDR2 SQIVND (reference sequence). DNA of the CDR3: TGTGCCAGTAGTTTTACAGGGGGCCACGAGCAGTACTTC. Its protein is CASSFTGGHEQYF.

The rearrangement joins TRBV10-3 to TRBJ2-7; TRBD1 matches 9 bases. V dropped 2 bases and J dropped 3; count of bases not matched to a gene: 2. In germline, CDR1 is ENHRY, CDR2 SYGVKD. This CDR3 has 14 amino acids. The CDR3 sequence is CAISETGGIYEQYF. The CDR3 nucleotides read TGTGCCATCAGTGAGACAGGGGGCATCTACGAGCAGTACTTC.

This clone was detected only once. The chain uses TRBV9 and TRBJ2-5, with unresolved D. Trimming left V 0 bases short and J 1 base short, with 7 bases between. Germline-derived CDR1 and CDR2 are SGDLS and YYNGEE. The CDR3 runs 14 residues. Written as DNA, the CDR3 is TGTGCCAGCAGCGTAGGAAGGAGCCAAGAGACCCAGTACTTC. Its translation is CASSVGRSQETQYF. The full variable domain, completed using reference TRBV9 and TRBJ2-5, is DSGVTQTPKHLITATGQRVTLRCSPRSGDLSVYWYQQSLDQGLQFLIQYYNGEERAKGNILERFSAQQFPDLHSELNLSSLELGDSALYFCASSVGRSQETQYFGPGTRLLVL.

The CDR3: CASSLARGDTDTQYF. In nucleotides, the CDR3 is TGTGCCAGCAGCTTGGCCAGGGGAGACACAGATACGCAGTATTTT. The chain uses TRBV5-5 and TRBJ2-3, with a tentative D call TRBD1 (6 bases). The V end was cut by 0 bases, the J end by 2 bases, with 10 bases between. Germline V gene lookup returns CDR1 SGHKS and CDR2 YYEKEE (reference sequence). This CDR3 contains 15 residues.

This chain connects TRBV6-6 to TRBJ2-7, with TRBD2 identical over 7 bases. Trimming at V came to 0 bases and at J to 2 bases, leaving 4 bases not matched to a gene. CDR1 and CDR2 (germline): MNHNY, SVGAGI (reference sequence). The CDR3 has 15 amino acids. This chain's CDR3 is CASSYSASGPYEQYF. The CDR3, as DNA: TGTGCCAGCAGTTACTCGGCTAGCGGACCCTACGAGCAGTACTTC.

The chain is built from TRBV7-3 and TRBJ2-3; D possibly corresponds to TRBD1 (5 bases). The germline CDR1 and CDR2 sequences are SGHTA and FQGTGA. With 2 bases removed from V and 2 bases from J, the gap between germline ends came to 17 bases. The CDR3 contains 17 residues. The CDR3 sequence is CASSLPQGVGVTDTQYF. In nucleotides, the CDR3 is TGTGCCAGCAGCTTACCCCAAGGAGTAGGGGTCACAGATACGCAGTATTTT.

This sequence joins TRBV5-1 and TRBJ1-2, with 9 bases aligning to TRBD1. The CDR3 loop spans 16 amino acids. V dropped 3 bases and J dropped 8; count of bases not matched to a gene: 14. Germline CDR1 reads SGHRS; CDR2 reads YFSETQ. The CDR3: CASSSKGQGIERGYTF. In nucleotides, the CDR3 is TGCGCCAGCAGCTCAAAGGGACAGGGCATCGAACGCGGCTACACCTTC.